Below are 7 T cell receptor beta chains sequenced from a single sample in a study of cytomegalovirus exposure and HLA in healthy donors. PCR used 60 Vbeta primers and 13 Jbeta primers. Assay: immunoSEQ multiplex PCR; the TCRdb copy retains only in-frame clones and omits some. The sample yields around 130,000 clones, about 74% seen once. Sequencing was carried out using PBMCs. The receptors stem from a woman between 45 and 65 years old in good health and CMV-seropositive.

The chain joins TRBV11-3 to TRBJ2-1; D is perhaps TRBD2 (6 bases). This CDR3 is built from 17 residues. Trimming took off 1 base at V and 7 bases at J, with 20 bases between the two ends. Germline values: CDR1 SGHNT, CDR2 YENEEA. The CDR3 protein is CASSLGVSGGPENEQFF. The CDR3 DNA follows: TGTGCCAGCAGCTTAGGCGTTAGCGGTGGACCTGAGAATGAGCAGTTCTTC.

This clone was seen a few times. The genes are TRBV4-1 and TRBJ1-4, with D possibly TRBD1 on 5 matching bases. Germline loops: CDR1 MGHRA, CDR2 YSYEKL. The CDR3 extends over 14 amino acids. Trimming removed 4 bases at V and 6 bases at J, with 12 bases between. The CDR3 sequence is CASSRVGGDEKLFF. DNA for the CDR3: TGCGCCAGCAGCCGGGTGGGGGGGGATGAAAAACTGTTTTTT.

This clone was counted once. The V and J genes are TRBV20-1 and TRBJ2-5; D is perhaps TRBD2 (5 bases). The J call may be wrong; the DNA end is better matched by TRBJ2-7. Germline V gene sequence: CDR1 DFQATT, CDR2 SNEGSKA (reference sequence). This CDR3 region has 11 residues. The DNA for the CDR3 is TGCAGTGCTAGGTCCGGGGTCGAGCAGTACTTC. As protein: CSARSGVEQYF.

The chain combines TRBV4-3 with TRBJ2-5; weak D call: TRBD2 (7 bases). V was trimmed by 4 bases and J by 5 bases, leaving 20 bases between them. CDR1 LGHNA and CDR2 YSLEER come from the germline V gene. The CDR3 consists of 16 residues. The CDR3 is CASSPYTGGRGETQYF. CDR3 DNA: TGCGCCAGCAGCCCTTACACGGGGGGCCGCGGGGAGACCCAGTACTTC.

V usage is TRBV6-1 and J usage is TRBJ1-2; weak D call: TRBD1 (5 bases). The CDR3 contains 13 residues. Germline V lookup: CDR1 MNHNS, CDR2 SASEGT. Trimming pared 7 bases from V and 5 bases from J, leaving 14 bases between. The CDR3 loop reads CASIKTDLYGYTF. The DNA of the CDR3 is TGTGCCAGCATCAAGACAGACCTATATGGCTACACCTTC.

V usage is TRBV18 and J usage is TRBJ2-6; D may be TRBD1 (5 bases). The V end lost 3 bases, the J end lost 1 base, and 7 bases lay between the germline ends. The germline gives CDR1 KGHSH, CDR2 LQKENI. CDR3 length: 15 residues. The CDR3 nucleotides are TGTGCCAGCTCACCGGACAAATCTGGGGCCAACGTCCTGACTTTC. Translating it yields CASSPDKSGANVLTF.

This rearrangement joins TRBV5-1 to TRBJ2-1; possibly TRBD2 for D (7 bases). V gave up 3 bases and J gave up 7 bases, with 17 bases separating them. CDR1 and CDR2 from the germline V gene are SGHRS and YFSETQ. The CDR3 sequence is 15 residues long. The DNA of the CDR3 is TGCGCCAGCAGCTCACCCCGGGGGGCCGGGAATGAGCAGTTCTTC. Its translation: CASSSPRGAGNEQFF.